What follows are 16 T cell receptor beta chains derived from one specimen sequenced in a study of T cell responses to AZD1222 COVID-19 vaccine (dated by TCRdb to about 2021). The receptor library was made with the immunoSEQ multiplex PCR assay. TCRdb took this table from immuneACCESS and kept in-frame rearrangements with V and J called. Such tables lack part of the clones; where checked against another copy, unresolved V genes explain under half of the gap, and the rest is unexplained. The sample table holds about 110,000 clones, of which about 90% were seen once. Around a tenth of the sample belongs to the ten largest clones. Per the publication, the time point label means: baseline before first vaccination. Sequenced material: peripheral blood, taken on day 0 of AZD1222 vaccination. The receptors here all came from an adult in good health.

The chain links TRBV2 to TRBJ2-7; TRBD2 matches 11 bases. Germline trimming cut 3 bases from V and 3 bases from J; bases unmatched to any gene: 4. Germline values: CDR1 SNHLY, CDR2 FYNNEI. The CDR3 extends over 15 amino acids. In DNA form, the CDR3 reads TGTGCCAGCAGTGATGCTAGCGGGGGGAACTACGAGCAGTACTTC. It specifies CASSDASGGNYEQYF.

This clone was picked up a small number of times. The rearrangement links TRBV6-5 to TRBJ2-1; D might be TRBD2 (6 bases). This CDR3 contains 13 residues. The germline CDR1 and CDR2 sequences are MNHEY and SVGAGI. Trimming removed 8 bases at V and 3 bases at J, with 11 bases between. The CDR3: CASAGRIYNEQFF. CDR3 nucleotides: TGTGCCAGCGCGGGACGTATCTACAATGAGCAGTTCTTC.

The chain employs TRBV11-2 and TRBJ1-2, with unresolved D. Trimming removed 6 bases at V and 5 bases at J, with 13 bases between. CDR3 length equals 13 residues. From germline, CDR1 is SGHAT and CDR2 FQNNGV. The CDR3 here is CASSSGVSYGYTF. The CDR3, as DNA: TGTGCCAGCAGTTCGGGTGTTAGTTATGGCTACACCTTC.

The chain joins TRBV11-3 to TRBJ1-1; possible D gene TRBD1, 6 bases. The CDR3 sequence is 17 residues long. Trimming pared 5 bases from V and 5 bases from J, leaving 24 bases between. CDR1 is SGHNT and CDR2 is YENEEA in the germline V gene. The CDR3 is CASSPIGGTVGRTEAFF. In DNA form, the CDR3 reads TGTGCCAGCAGCCCAATAGGGGGGACGGTGGGGAGGACTGAAGCTTTCTTT.

CDR3 loop: CASSYRGGGDTQYF. The CDR3, as DNA: TGTGCCAGCAGTTACCGGGGGGGCGGAGATACGCAGTATTTT. The chain combines TRBV6-5 with TRBJ2-3; 8 bases are shared with TRBD2. CDR3 length: 14 residues. Per the germline V gene, CDR1 is MNHEY and CDR2 is SVGAGI. Germline trimming cut 2 bases from V and 5 bases from J; bases unmatched to any gene: 3.

The J gene is TRBJ2-7, the V gene TRBV7-2; 8 bases line up with TRBD2. CDR1 is SGHTA and CDR2 is FQGNSA in the germline V gene. The length of the CDR3 is 15 residues. Unmatched junction bases numbered 3, after V lost 2 bases and J lost 0 bases. CDR3 residues: CASSLRGTSSYEQYF. The CDR3 nucleotides read TGTGCCAGCAGCTTACGAGGGACTAGCTCCTACGAGCAGTACTTC.

The chain carries TRBV28 and TRBJ2-2; the D gene could be TRBD1 or TRBD2 (6 bases each). In germline, CDR1 is MDHEN, CDR2 SYDVKM. The CDR3 length is 15 residues. Trimming removed 6 bases at V and 6 bases at J, with 17 bases between. CDR3 DNA: TGTGCCAGCAGACAGGGCGGGGATGGCGCCGGGGAGCTGTTTTTT. Amino acid sequence: CASRQGGDGAGELFF.

CDR3 in DNA: TGTGCCAGCAGAGATATAGGCGGGACTAGCTTACACGAGCAGTACTTC. Amino acid sequence: CASRDIGGTSLHEQYF. V usage is TRBV27 and J usage is TRBJ2-7; 9 nucleotides align to TRBD2. Germline CDR1 reads MNHEY; CDR2 reads SMNVEV (reference sequence). This CDR3 has 16 amino acids. The ends lost 6 bases at V and 5 bases at J; junction bases unmatched: 14.

The chain is built from TRBV5-1 and TRBJ1-5; TRBD1 aligns across 10 bases. Per germline, CDR1 SGHRS and CDR2 YFSETQ. The CDR3 totals 15 residues. The trim removed 4 bases at V and 2 bases at J, leaving 3 bases unmatched. CDR3 DNA: TGCGCCAGCAGCGAGACAGGGGGCGGCAATCAGCCCCAGCATTTT. Protein product: CASSETGGGNQPQHF.

The rearrangement uses TRBV9 and TRBJ2-3; D may correspond to TRBD1 or TRBD2 (7 bases each). CDR3 length: 16 residues. CDR1 SGDLS and CDR2 YYNGEE come from the germline V gene. V lost 0 bases, J lost 2 bases, and 13 bases lay in between. CDR3 nucleotide sequence: TGTGCCAGCAGCGTAGCCCAGGGGGGGGTCACAGATACGCAGTATTTT. This codes for CASSVAQGGVTDTQYF.

The chain employs TRBV12-3 or TRBV12-4 and TRBJ2-7, with 9 bases that match TRBD1. The V segment lost 6 bases and the J segment 7 bases; nucleotides outside the gene matches: 7. CDR3 length equals 13 residues. Here the CDR3 DNA reads TGTGCCAGCAGCCCCAACAGGGGGCAAGAGCAGTACTTC. Its protein is CASSPNRGQEQYF.

The rearrangement uses TRBV11-3 and TRBJ2-6; TRBD1 or TRBD2 may be the D gene (5 bases each). Trimming removed 5 bases from V and 0 bases from J, with 11 bases in between. Germline assignment: CDR1 SGHNT and CDR2 YENEEA. The CDR3 is 16 residues long. This chain's CDR3 is CASSQGPFSGANVLTF. CDR3 in DNA: TGTGCCAGCAGCCAGGGACCGTTCTCTGGGGCCAACGTCCTGACTTTC. The full variable domain, with the rest looked up from reference TRBV11-3 and TRBJ2-6, is EAGVVQSPRYKIIEKKQPVAFWCNPISGHNTLYWYLQNLGQGPELLIRYENEEAVDDSQLPKDRFSAERLKGVDSTLKIQPAELGDSAVYLCASSQGPFSGANVLTFGAGSRLTVL.

The chain is built from TRBV12-3 or TRBV12-4 and TRBJ1-1; 7 bases map to TRBD1. V shed 6 bases, J shed 7 bases, and the junction held 8 bases outside the gene matches. The CDR3 totals 13 residues. Written as DNA, the CDR3 is TGTGCCAGCAGCCGTACAGGGGCCGGTGAAGCTTTCTTT. It codes for CASSRTGAGEAFF.

The chain has TRBV5-1 and TRBJ2-1; weak D call: TRBD2 (6 bases). The CDR3 is 16 residues long. Looked up from germline, CDR1 is SGHRS and CDR2 is YFSETQ. V gave up 4 bases and J gave up 7 bases, with 21 bases separating them. CDR3 sequence: CASSIVTSLEGNEQFF. CDR3 sequence (DNA): TGCGCCAGCAGCATCGTCACTAGCCTAGAAGGGAATGAGCAGTTCTTC.

Only a few counts were recorded for this clone. The chain links TRBV5-5 to TRBJ1-6; D may be TRBD1 (5 bases). Germline V lookup: CDR1 SGHKS, CDR2 YYEKEE (reference sequence). Trimming cost V 3 bases and J 0 bases, with 13 bases left between them. This CDR3 comprises 17 residues. CDR3 loop: CASSWGLSSSYNSPLHF. The DNA of the CDR3 is TGTGCCAGCAGCTGGGGACTTTCTAGCTCCTATAATTCACCCCTCCACTTT.

The rearrangement joins TRBV2 to TRBJ2-5; D gene uncertain. The V gene's germline CDR1 is SNHLY and CDR2 FYNNEI. This CDR3 region has 14 residues. The V and J ends lost 4 bases and 4 bases respectively, with 13 bases between them. The CDR3: CASSGQAAGETQYF. The DNA of the CDR3 is TGTGCCAGCAGTGGCCAGGCGGCCGGAGAGACCCAGTACTTC.